One sample yielded the 2 T cell receptor beta chains listed below, sequenced in a study of molecular identifiers for immune sequencing clone quantification (dated by TCRdb to the late 2010s). Library generation was performed with PCR. The sequencer was an Illumina HiSeq 4000. The public reads were run again by TCRdb, first through fastp at Q25 and then through MiXCR, and only productive beta chains were kept. Every CDR3 protein is listed once, alongside the most common genes and DNA of its rows. The sample yields a few hundred thousand distinct CDR3 sequences; roughly a fifth were counted once. Of the sample, around 0.84% is held by the ten largest clones. Sequencing input: naive CD8+ T cells from blood, with Jurkat cell RNA spiked in. In light of the paper, this sample's cell subset or site label describes: FACS-sorted CD8+CD4-CCR7+CD45RA+ naive T cells. The receptors stem from a human donor in good health. Some libraries in this study had Jurkat cell RNA spiked in.

The chain uses TRBV12-3 or TRBV12-4 and TRBJ2-5, with TRBD2 identical over 12 bases. V lost 5 bases to trimming and J lost 3 bases; unmatched junction nucleotides: 4. The CDR3 contains 15 residues. CDR3 in amino acids: CASSPWTSGKETQYF. CDR3 DNA: TGTGCCAGCAGTCCATGGACTAGCGGGAAAGAGACCCAGTACTTC.

V is TRBV6-6 and J is TRBJ1-1; D gene ambiguous. Germline CDR1 reads MNHNY; CDR2 reads SVGAGI (reference sequence). This CDR3 is built from 12 residues. Deletions cut 0 bases from V and 5 bases from J, with 4 bases between. CDR3 nucleotides: TGTGCCAGCAGTTACTCCCAGACTGAAGCTTTCTTT. It codes for CASSYSQTEAFF.